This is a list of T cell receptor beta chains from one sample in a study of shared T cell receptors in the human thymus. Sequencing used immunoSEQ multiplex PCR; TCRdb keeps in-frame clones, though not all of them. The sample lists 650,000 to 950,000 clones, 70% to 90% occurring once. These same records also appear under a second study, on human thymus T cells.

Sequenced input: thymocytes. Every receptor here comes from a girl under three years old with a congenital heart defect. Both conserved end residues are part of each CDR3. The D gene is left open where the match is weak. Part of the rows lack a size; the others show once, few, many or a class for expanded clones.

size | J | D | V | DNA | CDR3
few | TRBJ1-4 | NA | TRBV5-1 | TGCGCCAGCAGCTTGGGGGGTGACAGACATGAAAAACTGTTTTTT | CASSLGGDRHEKLFF
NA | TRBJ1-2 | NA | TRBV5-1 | TGCGCCAGCAGCTTGATAGGGGTGGACGGCACCTATAAGGTTGATGGCTACACCTTC | CASSLIGVDGTYKVDGYTF
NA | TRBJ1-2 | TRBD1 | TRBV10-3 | TGTGCCACCAGGGACAGGGCCGGACGCTATGGCTACACCTTC | CATRDRAGRYGYTF
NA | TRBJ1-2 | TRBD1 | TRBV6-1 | TGTGCCAGCAGCAGACAGGGTCCAGGCTACACCTTC | CASSRQGPGYTF
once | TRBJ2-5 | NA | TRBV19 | TGTGCCAGTACCCTCGTGGGGGGGCCCTTCCCAAAGACCCAGTACTTC | CASTLVGGPFPKTQYF
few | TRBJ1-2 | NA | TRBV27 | TGTGCCAGCAGTAAACGACGTGGGGGCGGGCAACGGAGGAATGGCTACACCTTC | CASSKRRGGGQRRNGYTF
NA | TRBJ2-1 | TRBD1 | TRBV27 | TGTGCCAGCAGCCGTAGGACAGGGACCTACAATGAGCAGTTCTTC | CASSRRTGTYNEQFF
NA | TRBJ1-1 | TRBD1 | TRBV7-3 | TGTGCCAGCAGCTTAGCCAACGGGCCGGGACAGGGACGAACTGAAGCTTTCTTT | CASSLANGPGQGRTEAFF
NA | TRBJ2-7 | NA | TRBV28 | TGTGCCAGCAGTCCGAGACTCGAGCAGTACTTC | CASSPRLEQYF
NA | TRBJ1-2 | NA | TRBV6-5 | TGTGCCAGCAGTGGCCCGGGACACCCGGACTATGGCTACACCTTC | CASSGPGHPDYGYTF
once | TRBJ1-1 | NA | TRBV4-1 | TGCGCCAGCAGCCCCCACGGAGGGAGGTGGTCAGGTGGGGCTTTCTTT | CASSPHGGRWSGGAFF
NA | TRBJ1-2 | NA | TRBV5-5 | TGTGCCAGCAGCAAGCAGGGAGGCGGCTACACCTTC | CASSKQGGGYTF
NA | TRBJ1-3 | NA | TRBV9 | TGTGCCAGCAGCGCCCAACGGGCAGCCCCAGGGCACACCATATATTTT | CASSAQRAAPGHTIYF
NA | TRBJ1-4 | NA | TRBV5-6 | TGTGCCAGCAGCTCACTCCAAGGGGATGGGTATGAAAAACTGTTTTTT | CASSSLQGDGYEKLFF
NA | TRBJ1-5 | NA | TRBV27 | TGTGCCAGCACCCCCGGGAGCAATCAGCCCCAGCATTTT | CASTPGSNQPQHF
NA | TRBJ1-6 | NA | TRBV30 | TGTGCCTGGATTCCGGGATATAATTCACCCCTCCACTTT | CAWIPGYNSPLHF
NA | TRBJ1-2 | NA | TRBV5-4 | TGTGCCAGCAGCGATGGCCCCAAAACCCACAGGATCAACTATGGCTACACCTTC | CASSDGPKTHRINYGYTF
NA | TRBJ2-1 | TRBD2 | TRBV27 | TGTGCCAGCAGCCCTATCACTAGCGGGGGTAGCAATGAGCAGTTCTTC | CASSPITSGGSNEQFF
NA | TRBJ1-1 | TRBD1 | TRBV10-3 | TGTGCCAGAACTGGACAGGGGAGCACTGAAGCTTTCTTT | CARTGQGSTEAFF
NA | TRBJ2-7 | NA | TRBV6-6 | TGTGCCAGCAGTTACTCCCGACAGGCAGGATTGTACGAGCAGTACTTC | CASSYSRQAGLYEQYF
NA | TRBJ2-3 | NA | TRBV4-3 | TGCGCCAGCAGCCAAGATTTGCTCAGGGGGGTTAGCACAGATACGCAGTATTTT | CASSQDLLRGVSTDTQYF
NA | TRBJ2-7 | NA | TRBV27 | TGTGCCAGCAGCCCAGGGGTAATATCCGGCGAGCAGTACTTC | CASSPGVISGEQYF
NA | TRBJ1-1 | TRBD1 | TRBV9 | TGTGCCAGCAGCCGGGACAGGGGGCAACCCCAGTACACTGAAGCTTTCTTT | CASSRDRGQPQYTEAFF
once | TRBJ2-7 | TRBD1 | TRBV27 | TGTGCCAGCAGTCCGACAGGGTACGAGCAGTACTTC | CASSPTGYEQYF
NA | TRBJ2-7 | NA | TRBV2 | TGTGCCAGCAGTCCCCCCCCCAGAGGCTCCTACGAGCAGTACTTC | CASSPPPRGSYEQYF
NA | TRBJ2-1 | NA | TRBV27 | TGTGCCAGCAGGCTACAGGGATACAATGAGCAGTTCTTC | CASRLQGYNEQFF
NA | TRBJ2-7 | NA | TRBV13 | TGTGCCAGCAGCTTCGGGTGTGGCGAGCAGTACTTC | CASSFGCGEQYF
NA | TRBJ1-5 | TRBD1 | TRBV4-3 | TGCGCCAGCAGCCAAACCACAGGGGTAGGTAGCAATCAGCCCCAGCATTTT | CASSQTTGVGSNQPQHF
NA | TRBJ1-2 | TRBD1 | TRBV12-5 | TGTGCTAGTGGTTTGGTACCAAGGACAGGGGTGAACTATGGCTACACCTTC | CASGLVPRTGVNYGYTF
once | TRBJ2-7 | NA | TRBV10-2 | TGCGCCAGTTCACCAGGATTTTACGAGCAGTACTTC | CASSPGFYEQYF
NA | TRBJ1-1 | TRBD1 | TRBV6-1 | TGTGCCAGCAGCCGCGGGACAGGGGATACTGAAGCTTTCTTT | CASSRGTGDTEAFF
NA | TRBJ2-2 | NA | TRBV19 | TGTGCCAGTAGCCCACATATGAACACCGGGGAGCTGTTTTTT | CASSPHMNTGELFF
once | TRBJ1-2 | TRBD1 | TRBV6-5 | TGTGCCAGCAGTTACGGGACAGGCTTCTATGGCTACACCTTC | CASSYGTGFYGYTF
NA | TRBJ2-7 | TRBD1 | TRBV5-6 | TGTGCCAGCAGCTTGGACTGGACAGGGGCCACCGCGCCCCCCTACGAGCAGTACTTC | CASSLDWTGATAPPYEQYF
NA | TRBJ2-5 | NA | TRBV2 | TGTGCCAGCAGTGATTCGGAGAGCCCTAAAGAGACCCAGTACTTC | CASSDSESPKETQYF
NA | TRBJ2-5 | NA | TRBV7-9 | TGTGCCAGCAGCTTAGCGGCAGGGCAAGAGACCCAGTACTTC | CASSLAAGQETQYF
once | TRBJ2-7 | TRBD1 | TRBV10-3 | TGTGCCGCCCTGGACAGGGACGGCTACGAGCAGTACTTC | CAALDRDGYEQYF
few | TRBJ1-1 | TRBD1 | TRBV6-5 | TGTGCCAGCAGTAAAGAGAGACAGGGGGGCACTGAAGCTTTCTTT | CASSKERQGGTEAFF
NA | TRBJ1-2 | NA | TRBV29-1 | TGCAGCGTTCGGGATTGCCATGGCTACACCTTC | CSVRDCHGYTF
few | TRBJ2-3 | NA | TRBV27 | TGTGCCAGCAGTTTATCGAGGCGGGTTCTCACAGATACGCAGTATTTT | CASSLSRRVLTDTQYF
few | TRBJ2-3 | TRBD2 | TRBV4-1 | TGCGCCAGCAGCCAACACCCTAGCGGGGGGGTTAGAGATACGCAGTATTTT | CASSQHPSGGVRDTQYF
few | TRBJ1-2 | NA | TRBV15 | TGTGCCACCAGCCCATTGGAGGGCATAGACTATGGCTACACCTTC | CATSPLEGIDYGYTF
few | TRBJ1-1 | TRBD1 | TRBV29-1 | TGCAGCGGACGGGACAGGGGAAGCACTGAAGCTTTCTTT | CSGRDRGSTEAFF
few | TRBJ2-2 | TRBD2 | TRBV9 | TGTGCCAGCAGCGCGACGGCCCGGATAGCGGGAGCGAACACCGGGGAGCTGTTTTTT | CASSATARIAGANTGELFF
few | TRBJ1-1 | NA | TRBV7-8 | TGTGCCAGCAGCGCCGAACCCAGGGATGAAGTGGGCACTGAAGCTTTCTTT | CASSAEPRDEVGTEAFF
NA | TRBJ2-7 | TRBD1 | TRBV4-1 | TGCGCCAGCAGCCAAGGACAGGGGTCGATCGAGCAGTACTTC | CASSQGQGSIEQYF
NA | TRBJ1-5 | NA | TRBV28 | TGTGCCAGCAGTCCCCCCCTTCGGGGCAGGGGTAGGCATCAGCCCCAGCATTTT | CASSPPLRGRGRHQPQHF